This T cell receptor beta chain was recovered during a study of blood T cell repertoires in COVID-19. As for the study in general: COVID-19 samples collected from the United States, Italy and Spain covered acute and convalescent phases. Sources were T cells, B-cell-depleted T cells, or PBMCs; the material itself was cDNA or gDNA.

This CDR3 has 17 residues. In the authors' workflow: Reference gene primer amplification yielded estimated nucleated cell counts. Measured with immunoSEQ multiplex PCR; TCRdb has only the in-frame clones, and not every one. That table gives V, J and clone size, and the DNA gave D and trimming. Of nearly 350,000 clones listed, approximately 90% were seen once; the top ten hold roughly 3.4%. The source material was peripheral blood. The rearrangement uses TRBV21-1 and TRBJ2-1; TRBD2 was called by the table and not checked on the DNA. TRBV21-1 is designated a pseudogene. The source is a woman between 18 and 29 years old who had recovered from COVID-19. CDR3 region: CASSPRPGLQYSKEQFF. In DNA form, the CDR3 reads TGTGCCAGCAGCCCCCGACCGGGACTCCAATACTCTAAGGAGCAGTTCTTC.